This T cell receptor beta chain came from a study of early T cells in non-severe SARS-CoV-2 infection. Study information: RNA in bulk from unsorted whole blood was sequenced, and chains were unpaired.

This clonotype was seen ten or more times. Its matching antigen is unknown. The V gene lost 6 bases and the J gene lost 0 bases, with 12 bases spanning the gap. Germline V lookup: CDR1 MNHNY, CDR2 SVGAGI (reference sequence). The CDR3 loop spans 16 amino acids. Study-wide results and caveats: VDJdb matching, biased toward anti-spike CD8 responses, missed private and CD4 specificities.

Each single cDNA molecule received a unique molecular identifier. One entry per CDR3 protein, called by TCRdb with MiXCR from the 5' RACE reads. The sample holds tens of thousands of distinct CDR3 sequences, approximately 6.7% seen once. This TCR was sampled from an adult who was a healthcare worker with PCR-confirmed SARS-CoV-2 infection or an uninfected control (not recorded which). Sequenced sample: whole blood. V is TRBV6-6 and J is TRBJ1-6; D may be TRBD1 (6 bases). The CDR3 protein is CASSHGQSSYNSPLHF. CDR3 nucleotides: TGTGCCAGCAGCCACGGACAGAGCTCCTATAATTCACCCCTCCACTTT.